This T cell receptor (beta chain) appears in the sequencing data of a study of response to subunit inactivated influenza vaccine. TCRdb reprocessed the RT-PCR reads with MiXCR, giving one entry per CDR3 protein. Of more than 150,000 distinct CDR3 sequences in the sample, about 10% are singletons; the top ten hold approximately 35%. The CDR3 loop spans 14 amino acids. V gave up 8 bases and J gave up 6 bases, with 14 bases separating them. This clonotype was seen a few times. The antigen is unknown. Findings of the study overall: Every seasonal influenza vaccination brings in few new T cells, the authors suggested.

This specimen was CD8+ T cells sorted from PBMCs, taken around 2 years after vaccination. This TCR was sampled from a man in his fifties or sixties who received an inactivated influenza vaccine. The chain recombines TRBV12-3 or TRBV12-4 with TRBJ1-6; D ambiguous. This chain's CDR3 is CASAWGEPNSPLHF. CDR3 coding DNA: TGTGCCAGCGCATGGGGTGAGCCTAATTCACCCCTCCACTTT.